Below, 25 T cell receptor beta chains from the same sample are listed, as sequenced in a study of regulatory dendritic cells for organ transplantation. Measured with immunoSEQ multiplex PCR; TCRdb has only the in-frame clones, and not every one. The sample consists of roughly 35,000 clones, 85% to 90% of them appearing once. Sequenced input: naive CD4+ T cells from blood. Noted subset: CD45RA+ naive T cells. These receptors originate from a human donor in good health.

The rearrangement links TRBV30 to TRBJ2-7; 7 bases agree with TRBD1. From germline, CDR1 is GTSNPN and CDR2 SVGIG (reference sequence). The CDR3 has 11 amino acids. With 3 bases clipped from V and 4 bases from J, the junction kept 0 bases outside the gene matches. In nucleotides, the CDR3 is TGTGCCTGGAGGACAGGGTACGAGCAGTACTTC. It translates to CAWRTGYEQYF. The full variable domain, completed using reference TRBV30 and TRBJ2-7, is SQTIHQWPATLVQPVGSPLSLECTVEGTSNPNLYWYRQAAGRGLQLLFYSVGIGQISSEVPQNLSASRPQDRQFILSSKKLLLSDSGFYLCAWRTGYEQYFGPGTRLTVT.

This clone showed up just a few times. The chain links TRBV6-5 to TRBJ1-2, with D unclear. V shed 4 bases and J shed 8 bases, with 14 bases lying between them. This CDR3 comprises 13 residues. Germline CDR1 is MNHEY and CDR2 is SVGAGI. The CDR3 DNA follows: TGTGCCAGCAGTTCTCTGATTCGGCGGGGCTACACCTTC. Protein sequence: CASSSLIRRGYTF.

This clone was detected only a few times. The V and J genes are TRBV2 and TRBJ1-3, with D hard to call. The CDR3 extends over 14 amino acids. Trimming cost V 4 bases and J 0 bases, with 7 bases left between them. From germline, CDR1 is SNHLY and CDR2 FYNNEI. The CDR3 sequence: CASSAEFSGNTIYF. CDR3 nucleotides: TGTGCCAGCAGTGCGGAATTCTCTGGAAACACCATATATTTT.

The V call is TRBV11-2, the J call TRBJ2-7; D might be TRBD1 (6 bases). The V gene's germline CDR1 is SGHAT and CDR2 FQNNGV. This CDR3 region has 17 residues. The V end lost 2 bases, the J end lost 4 bases, and 21 bases lay between the germline ends. The CDR3 loop reads CASSLTGYGSRRYEQYF. CDR3 DNA: TGTGCCAGCAGCTTAACAGGGTACGGTTCTAGGCGGTACGAGCAGTACTTC.

The chain carries TRBV7-9 and TRBJ1-1; a possible D gene is TRBD1 (6 bases). The CDR3 has 17 residues. The V gene lost 4 bases and the J gene lost 0 bases, with 18 bases spanning the gap. CDR1 is SEHNR, CDR2 FQNEAQ, per germline (reference sequence). The CDR3 loop reads CASSSPRDNFLNTEAFF. DNA for the CDR3: TGTGCCAGCAGCTCGCCGAGGGACAACTTTCTGAACACTGAAGCTTTCTTT. Together with reference TRBV7-9 and TRBJ1-1, the CDR3 gives the full variable domain: DTGVSQNPRHKITKRGQNVTFRCDPISEHNRLYWYRQTLGQGPEFLTYFQNEAQLEKSRLLSDRFSAERPKGSFSTLEIQRTEQGDSAMYLCASSSPRDNFLNTEAFFGQGTRLTVV.

This chain joins TRBV5-6 and TRBJ1-5, with 7 bases fitting TRBD1. The CDR3 is 12 amino acids. V lost 7 bases, J lost 2 bases, and 0 bases stayed unmatched. The germline CDR1 and CDR2 sequences are SGHDT and YYEEEE. The CDR3 reads CASGTGNQPQHF. DNA of the CDR3: TGTGCCAGCGGGACAGGCAATCAGCCCCAGCATTTT.

The J gene is TRBJ2-7, the V gene TRBV4-2; D is perhaps TRBD2 (5 bases). With 4 bases removed from V and 0 bases from J, the gap between germline ends came to 19 bases. Germline V CDR1 and CDR2: LGHNA, YNFKEQ. The CDR3 covers 17 residues. The CDR3 DNA reads TGTGCCAGCAGCCTCGGCCAACTTAGCGAAAGCTCCTACGAGCAGTACTTC. Protein product: CASSLGQLSESSYEQYF.

The chain carries TRBV6-4 and TRBJ1-2; 9 nucleotides align to TRBD1. This CDR3 spans 14 amino acids. The germline V gene has CDR1 MRHNA and CDR2 SNTAGT. With 5 bases clipped from V and 7 bases from J, the junction kept 8 bases outside the gene matches. The CDR3 DNA follows: TGTGCCAGCAGTATTACAGGGGGCGCGTCTGGCTACACCTTC. This codes for CASSITGGASGYTF.

This sequence joins TRBV27 and TRBJ2-7; 7 bases line up with TRBD1. CDR3 size: 16 residues. The trim removed 4 bases at V and 2 bases at J, leaving 11 bases unmatched. Germline V CDR1 and CDR2: MNHEY, SMNVEV (reference sequence). This chain's CDR3 is CASSSPFGTATYEQYF. CDR3 DNA: TGTGCCAGCAGTTCCCCCTTCGGGACAGCGACCTACGAGCAGTACTTC.

The chain couples TRBV10-3 to TRBJ2-5, with 7 bases identical to TRBD1. This CDR3 region has 14 residues. The junction had 6 bases not matched to a gene; V was cut back by 4 bases and J by 4 bases. Germline CDR1 is ENHRY and CDR2 is SYGVKD. DNA for the CDR3: TGTGCCATCAGTGGACAGGGTCCGGGAGAGACCCAGTACTTC. It codes for CAISGQGPGETQYF.

J is TRBJ2-1 and V is TRBV9; the D is unclear. Germline CDR1 and CDR2: SGDLS and YYNGEE. The ends were cut back, 0 bases at V and 9 bases at J, with 7 bases in the middle. CDR3 size: 12 residues. The CDR3 sequence is CASSVEGIEQFF. The CDR3 coding sequence is TGTGCCAGCAGCGTAGAGGGAATTGAGCAGTTCTTC.

This chain uses TRBV30 with TRBJ1-1; D gene uncertain. From germline, CDR1 is GTSNPN and CDR2 SVGIG (reference sequence). CDR3 length equals 14 residues. V was cut by 5 bases and J by 4 bases, with 17 bases left in between. The CDR3 coding sequence is TGTGCCTGGCTTAGTAGGGTTATCGGCACTGAAGCTTTCTTT. Translation: CAWLSRVIGTEAFF.

J is TRBJ1-2 and V is TRBV6-6; the match to TRBD1 covers 8 bases. Germline CDR1 reads MNHNY; CDR2 reads SVGAGI (reference sequence). Unmatched junction bases numbered 7, after V lost 5 bases and J lost 5 bases. The CDR3 runs 14 residues. CDR3 bases: TGTGCCAGCAGTAAACCGGGACAGGCGTATGGCTACACCTTC. Residues: CASSKPGQAYGYTF.

J is TRBJ2-3 and V is TRBV28; D may be TRBD1 (6 bases). The V end lost 6 bases, the J end lost 11 bases, and 12 bases lay between the germline ends. The CDR3 extends over 11 amino acids. Per the germline V gene, CDR1 is MDHEN and CDR2 is SYDVKM. In DNA, the CDR3 is TGTGCCAGCAGGGGACAAGTGGTGCAGTATTTT. As protein: CASRGQVVQYF.

This clone came up a few times. The V gene is TRBV7-2, the J gene TRBJ1-5; TRBD1 matches at 7 bases. The trim removed 5 bases at V and 3 bases at J, leaving 7 bases unmatched. CDR3 length: 15 residues. Germline CDR1 and CDR2: SGHTA and FQGNSA. The CDR3 DNA sequence: TGTGCCAGCAGCCCACAGACAGGGAACAATCAGCCCCAGCATTTT. The encoded protein is CASSPQTGNNQPQHF.

The rearrangement links TRBV7-4 to TRBJ1-5; D possibly corresponds to TRBD1 (6 bases). The CDR3 is made up of 15 amino acids. In germline, CDR1 is SGHVT, CDR2 SQSDAQ. V was shortened by 5 bases and J by 11 bases, with 22 bases between the two germline ends. The CDR3 reads CASSTARGAILAQHF. The CDR3 DNA sequence: TGTGCCAGCAGCACTGCCAGGGGCGCGATCCTAGCCCAGCATTTT.

The chain carries TRBV7-8 and TRBJ1-2; 9 bases are shared with TRBD1. CDR1 SGHVS and CDR2 FQNEAQ come from the germline V gene. The V and J ends lost 1 base and 7 bases, in that order; junction bases with no gene match: 13. The CDR3 runs 17 residues. CDR3 in DNA: TGTGCCAGCAGCTTAGGGAGTTTGGGACAGGGATCGCGTGGCTACACCTTC. It yields the protein CASSLGSLGQGSRGYTF.

The chain joins TRBV6-4 to TRBJ1-6, with 7 bases fitting TRBD1. This CDR3 has 16 amino acids. The V and J ends lost 0 bases and 7 bases, in that order; junction bases with no gene match: 6. Per the germline V gene, CDR1 is MRHNA and CDR2 is SNTAGT. CDR3 sequence reads: CASSDSKGGLNSPLHF. The CDR3 coding sequence is TGTGCCAGCAGTGACTCGAAAGGGGGCCTCAATTCACCCCTCCACTTT.

The rearrangement links TRBV4-3 to TRBJ2-7, with D unresolved. Trimming shortened V by 0 bases and J by 3 bases, and 12 bases separated the two germline ends. The germline V gene encodes CDR1 LGHNA and CDR2 YSLEER. The CDR3 sequence is 15 residues long. CDR3 loop: CASSQDPGVYYEQYF. The CDR3 DNA reads TGCGCCAGCAGCCAAGATCCTGGGGTCTACTACGAGCAGTACTTC.

The V call is TRBV6-5, the J call TRBJ2-2; TRBD2 is a possible D gene (7 bases). Germline values: CDR1 MNHEY, CDR2 SVGAGI. Trimming removed 2 bases at V and 6 bases at J, with 16 bases between. CDR3 length: 16 residues. The CDR3 reads CASSYGLAGAPGELFF. CDR3 DNA sequence: TGTGCCAGCAGTTACGGTTTGGCGGGGGCACCCGGGGAGCTGTTTTTT.

The CDR3 nucleotides read TGTGCCAGCAGTTCTGCGGAACTGCGACAAAACATTCAGTACTTC. Its protein is CASSSAELRQNIQYF. V and J are TRBV6-6 and TRBJ2-4; D not resolved. Trimming removed 4 bases from V and 5 bases from J, with 15 bases in between. Germline-derived CDR1 and CDR2 are MNHNY and SVGAGI (reference sequence). The length of the CDR3 is 15 residues.

As DNA, the CDR3 is TGTGCCAGCTCACCGGAAGGCAGCTCTGGAAACACCATATATTTT. The encoded protein is CASSPEGSSGNTIYF. The genes are TRBV18 and TRBJ1-3; unclear D gene. This CDR3 is built from 15 residues. Germline values: CDR1 KGHSH, CDR2 LQKENI. Trimming removed 3 bases from V and 0 bases from J, with 9 bases in between.

The rearrangement uses TRBV6-1 and TRBJ1-2, with 8 bases identical to TRBD1. J lost 4 bases, V lost 5 bases, and 9 bases had no gene match. This CDR3 has 15 amino acids. Per germline, CDR1 MNHNS and CDR2 SASEGT. CDR3 region: CASSPGPGGVYGYTF. DNA for the CDR3: TGTGCCAGCAGTCCCGGGCCAGGGGGCGTCTATGGCTACACCTTC.

V and J are TRBV7-2 and TRBJ2-7; D remains unclear. V dropped 5 bases and J dropped 0 bases, with 5 bases sitting between them. The CDR3 spans 12 residues. Per germline, CDR1 SGHTA and CDR2 FQGNSA. The CDR3 DNA reads TGTGCCAGCAGCACGGACTCCTACGAGCAGTACTTC. Its translation is CASSTDSYEQYF.

This chain connects TRBV1 to TRBJ1-6. TRBV1 is deemed a pseudogene. The CDR3 totals 17 residues. CDR3 loop: CTSSQPKSIRIAGALHF. The CDR3 DNA is TGCACCAGCAGCCAGCCCAAGTCGATTAGAATAGCCGGGGCCCTCCACTTT.